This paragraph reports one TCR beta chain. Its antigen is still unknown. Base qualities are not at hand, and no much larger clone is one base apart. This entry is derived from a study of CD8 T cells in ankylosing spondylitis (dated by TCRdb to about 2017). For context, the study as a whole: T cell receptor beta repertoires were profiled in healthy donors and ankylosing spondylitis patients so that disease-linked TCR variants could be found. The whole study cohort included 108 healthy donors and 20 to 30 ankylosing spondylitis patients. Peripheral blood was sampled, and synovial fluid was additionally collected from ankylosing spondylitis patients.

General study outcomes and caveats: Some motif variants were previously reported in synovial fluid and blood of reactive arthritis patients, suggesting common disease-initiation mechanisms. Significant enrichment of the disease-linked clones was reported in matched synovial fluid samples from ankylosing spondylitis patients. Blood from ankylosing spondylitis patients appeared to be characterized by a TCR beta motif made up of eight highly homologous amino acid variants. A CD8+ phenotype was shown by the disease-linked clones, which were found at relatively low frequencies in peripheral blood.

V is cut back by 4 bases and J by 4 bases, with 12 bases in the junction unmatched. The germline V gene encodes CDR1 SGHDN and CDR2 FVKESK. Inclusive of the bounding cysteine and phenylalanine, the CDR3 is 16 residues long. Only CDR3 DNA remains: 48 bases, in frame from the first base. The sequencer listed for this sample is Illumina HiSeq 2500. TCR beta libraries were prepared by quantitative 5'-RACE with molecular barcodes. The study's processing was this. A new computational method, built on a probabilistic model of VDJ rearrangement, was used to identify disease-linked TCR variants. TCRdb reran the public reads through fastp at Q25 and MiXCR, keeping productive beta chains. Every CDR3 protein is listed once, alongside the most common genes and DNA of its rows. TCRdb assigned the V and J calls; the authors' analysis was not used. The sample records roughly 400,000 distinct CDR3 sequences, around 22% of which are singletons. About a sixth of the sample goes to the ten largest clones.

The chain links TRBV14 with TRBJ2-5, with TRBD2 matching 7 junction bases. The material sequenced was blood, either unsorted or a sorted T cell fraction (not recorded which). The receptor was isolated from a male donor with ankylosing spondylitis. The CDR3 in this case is CASSPLLAGVGETQYF. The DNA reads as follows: TGTGCCAGCAGCCCCCTACTTGCGGGAGTTGGAGAGACCCAGTACTTC.